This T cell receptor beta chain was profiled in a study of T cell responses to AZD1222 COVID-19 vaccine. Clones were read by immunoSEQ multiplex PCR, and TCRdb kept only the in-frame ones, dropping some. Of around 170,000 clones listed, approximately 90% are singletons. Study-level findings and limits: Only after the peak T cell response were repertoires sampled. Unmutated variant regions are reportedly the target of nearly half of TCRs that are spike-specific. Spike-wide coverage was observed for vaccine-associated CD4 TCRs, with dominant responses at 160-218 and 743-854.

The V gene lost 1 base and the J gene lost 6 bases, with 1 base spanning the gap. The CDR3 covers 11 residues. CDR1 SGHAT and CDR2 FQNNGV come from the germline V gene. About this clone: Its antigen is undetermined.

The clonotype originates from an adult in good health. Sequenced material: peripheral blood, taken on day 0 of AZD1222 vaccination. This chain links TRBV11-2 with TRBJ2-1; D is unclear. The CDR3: CASSLANEQFF. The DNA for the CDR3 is TGTGCCAGCAGCTTAGCCAATGAGCAGTTCTTC.